Below, one T cell receptor beta chain is given with its context. Its cognate antigen is unknown. These data are taken from a study of post-analysis software for immune sequencing data. Whole-study results and caveats: Relative to controls, patients had 5 or 6 TRBV segments at higher frequency, with TRBV5-6, TRBV5-1 and TRBV20-1 among these.

Per the germline V gene, CDR1 is SGDLS and CDR2 is YYNGEE. Deletions cut 2 bases from V and 0 bases from J, with 5 bases between. CDR3 length: 13 residues. Unique molecular identifiers were built into the TCR beta cDNA libraries. TCRdb fed the PCR reads into MiXCR, producing one record per CDR3 protein. The table has about 770,000 distinct CDR3 sequences, roughly 50% seen once. Sequencing was performed on blood. V is TRBV9 and J is TRBJ1-2; D call uncertain. This receptor was taken from a girl aged 5 to 17 with multiple sclerosis. CDR3: CASSVRANYGYTF. The CDR3 nucleotides are TGTGCCAGCAGCGTTCGAGCTAACTATGGCTACACCTTC.